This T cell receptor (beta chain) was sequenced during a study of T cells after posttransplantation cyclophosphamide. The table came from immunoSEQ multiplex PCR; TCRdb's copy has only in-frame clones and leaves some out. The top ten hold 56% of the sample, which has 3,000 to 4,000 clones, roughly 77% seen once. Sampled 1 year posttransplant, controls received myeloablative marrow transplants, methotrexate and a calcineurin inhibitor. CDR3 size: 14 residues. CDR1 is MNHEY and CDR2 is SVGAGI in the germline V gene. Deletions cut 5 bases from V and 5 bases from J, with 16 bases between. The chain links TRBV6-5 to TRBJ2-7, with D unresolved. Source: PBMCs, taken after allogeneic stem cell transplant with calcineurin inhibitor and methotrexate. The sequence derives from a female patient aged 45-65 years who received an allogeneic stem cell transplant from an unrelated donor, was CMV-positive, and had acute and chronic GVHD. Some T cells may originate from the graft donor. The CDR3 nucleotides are TGTGCCAGCAGTGCGCGCGCGCCAACCCACGAGCAGTACTTC. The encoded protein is CASSARAPTHEQYF.